One T cell receptor beta chain is described in this entry. The data belong to a study of technical replicates of blood from a handful of donors. The CDR3 is 13 residues long. Germline-derived CDR1 and CDR2 are MNHNS and SASEGT. The V gene lost 8 bases and the J gene lost 6 bases, with 16 bases spanning the gap. Using immunoSEQ multiplex PCR, the repertoire was profiled, and TCRdb retains in-frame clones only, with some absent. The sample has roughly 81,000 clones, approximately 97% seen once. This TCR came from a human donor in good health. The V call is TRBV6-1, the J call TRBJ1-2; a possible D gene is TRBD1 (5 bases). Sample: T cells isolated from PBMCs. This chain's CDR3 is CASRSQGAHGYTF. The CDR3 DNA sequence: TGTGCCAGCCGATCCCAGGGTGCGCATGGCTACACCTTC.